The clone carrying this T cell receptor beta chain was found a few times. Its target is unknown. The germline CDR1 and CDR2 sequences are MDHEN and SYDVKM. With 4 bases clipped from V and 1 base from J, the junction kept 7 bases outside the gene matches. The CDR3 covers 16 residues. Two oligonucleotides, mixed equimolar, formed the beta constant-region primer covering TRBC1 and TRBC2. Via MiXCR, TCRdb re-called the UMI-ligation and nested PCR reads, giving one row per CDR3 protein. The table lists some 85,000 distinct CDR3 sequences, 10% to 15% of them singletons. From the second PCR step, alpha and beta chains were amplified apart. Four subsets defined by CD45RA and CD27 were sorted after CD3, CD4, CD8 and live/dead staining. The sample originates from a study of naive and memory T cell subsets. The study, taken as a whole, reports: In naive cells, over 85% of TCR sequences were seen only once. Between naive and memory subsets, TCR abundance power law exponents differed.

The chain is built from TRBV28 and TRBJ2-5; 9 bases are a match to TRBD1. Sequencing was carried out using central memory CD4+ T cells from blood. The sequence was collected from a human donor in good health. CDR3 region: CASSSLLQGAQETQYF. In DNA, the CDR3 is TGTGCCAGCAGTTCCCTCCTACAGGGGGCCCAAGAGACCCAGTACTTC.